This T cell receptor beta chain was found in a study of STAT5B mutations in CD4+ large granular lymphocyte leukemia. TCRdb keeps only in-frame clones here, not all; method: immunoSEQ multiplex PCR. The data show some 38,000 clones, approximately 72% seen once. Study-level points and caveats: No patients shared main leukemic clonotypes, though roughly 25% appeared at low frequency elsewhere.

For this clone: Its antigen is still unknown.

From germline, CDR1 is SGHTA and CDR2 FQGNSA. Losses at the gene ends were 1 base for V and 6 bases for J; bases not matched to a gene: 2. This CDR3 spans 13 amino acids. The TCR comes from a human donor in good health. Sequences were obtained from CD4+ T cells from blood buffy coats. The rearrangement joins TRBV7-2 to TRBJ2-7; 8 bases agree with TRBD1. The CDR3 loop is CASSLGQGREQYF. CDR3 DNA sequence: TGTGCCAGCAGCTTAGGACAGGGGCGCGAGCAGTACTTC. The whole variable domain, filled in from reference TRBV7-2 and TRBJ2-7, reads GAGVSQSPSNKVTEKGKDVELRCDPISGHTALYWYRQSLGQGLEFLIYFQGNSAPDKSGLPSDRFSAERTGGSVSTLTIQRTQQEDSAVYLCASSLGQGREQYFGPGTRLTVT.